This paragraph reports one T cell receptor beta chain. Trimming took off 7 bases at V and 6 bases at J, with 18 bases between the two ends. Germline V CDR1 and CDR2: SEHNR, FQNEAQ (reference sequence). There are 14 residues in the CDR3. This PCR relied on a set of 60 Vbeta primers and 13 Jbeta primers. Here immunoSEQ multiplex PCR was the method, and the copy in TCRdb shows in-frame clones only, minus some. There are around 160,000 clones in the sample; about 77% occur only once, and 9% to 10% lies in the top ten. The data originate from a study of cytomegalovirus exposure and HLA in healthy donors. The chain is built from TRBV7-9 and TRBJ1-1, with D possibly being TRBD1 (5 bases). Sequencing input: PBMCs. This TCR was recovered from a man aged 18 to 29 in good health and CMV-seropositive. The CDR3 nucleotides are TGTGCCAGCATCCTTGACCTGGGGGGGTCTGAAGCTTTCTTT. Translating it yields CASILDLGGSEAFF. The full variable domain, with the rest looked up from reference TRBV7-9 and TRBJ1-1, is DTGVSQNPRHKITKRGQNVTFRCDPISEHNRLYWYRQTLGQGPEFLTYFQNEAQLEKSRLLSDRFSAERPKGSFSTLEIQRTEQGDSAMYLCASILDLGGSEAFFGQGTRLTVV.